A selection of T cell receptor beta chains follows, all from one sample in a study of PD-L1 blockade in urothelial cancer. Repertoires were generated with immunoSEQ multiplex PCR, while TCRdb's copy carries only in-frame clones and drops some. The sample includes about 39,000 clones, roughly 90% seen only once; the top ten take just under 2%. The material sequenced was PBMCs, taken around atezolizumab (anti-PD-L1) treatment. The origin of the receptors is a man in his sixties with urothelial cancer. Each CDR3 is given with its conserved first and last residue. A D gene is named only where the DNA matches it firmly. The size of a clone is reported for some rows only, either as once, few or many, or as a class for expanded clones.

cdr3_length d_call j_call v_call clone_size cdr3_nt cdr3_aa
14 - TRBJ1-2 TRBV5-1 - TGCGCCAGCAGCTTGGTGGGACAATCCTCTGGCTACACCTTC CASSLVGQSSGYTF
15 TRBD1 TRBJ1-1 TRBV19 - TGTGCCAGCACCCGACAGGGGGCGCGTCGAACTGAAGCTTTCTTT CASTRQGARRTEAFF
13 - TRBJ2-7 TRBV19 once TGTGCCAGTAGTAGAAAAAGCTTCTACGAGCAGTACTTC CASSRKSFYEQYF
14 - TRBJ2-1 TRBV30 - TGTGCCTGGAGTGTATCCAGCGTGCGTGGTGAGCAGTTCTTC CAWSVSSVRGEQFF
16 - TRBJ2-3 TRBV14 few TGTGCCAGCAGCCAAAGCCTTTCTAGCAGACCAGATACGCAGTATTTT CASSQSLSSRPDTQYF
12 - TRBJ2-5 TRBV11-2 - TGTGCCAGCAGCCCCATCCAAGAGACCCAGTACTTC CASSPIQETQYF
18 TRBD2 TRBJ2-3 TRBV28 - TGTGCCAGTTCAGGCGCCGGGACTAGCGGGGGGCGAGGGGATACGCAGTATTTT CASSGAGTSGGRGDTQYF
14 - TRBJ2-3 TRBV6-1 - TGTGCCAGCAGTGAGGGGGCAGGCACAGATACGCAGTATTTT CASSEGAGTDTQYF
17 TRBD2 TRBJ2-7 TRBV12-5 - TGTGCTAGTGGTAAGACCGGGACTAGCGGGAGTAACTACGAGCAGTACTTC CASGKTGTSGSNYEQYF
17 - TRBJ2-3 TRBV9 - TGTGCCAGCAGCGCTTGGGGAGAGGGGGGAGGGACAGATACGCAGTATTTT CASSAWGEGGGTDTQYF
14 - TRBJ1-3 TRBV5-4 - TGTGCCAGCAGCTCCCCTCTGGAGGGAAACACCATATATTTT CASSSPLEGNTIYF
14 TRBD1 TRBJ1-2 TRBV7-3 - TGTGCCAGCAGCTTAAGCCCGGGACAGGGAGGCTACACCTTC CASSLSPGQGGYTF
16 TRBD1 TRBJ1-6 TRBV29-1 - TGCAGCGTTTCAACAGGGGATGGCTCCTATAATTCACCCCTCCACTTT CSVSTGDGSYNSPLHF
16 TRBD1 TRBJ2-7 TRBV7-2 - TGTGCCAGCAGCTTAACCCCTGACAGGGTGGGTTACGAGCAGTACTTC CASSLTPDRVGYEQYF
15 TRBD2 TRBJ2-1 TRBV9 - TGTGCCAGCAGCCCTCGGATGGGGGGGTACAATGAGCAGTTCTTC CASSPRMGGYNEQFF
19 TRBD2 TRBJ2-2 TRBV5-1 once TGCGCCAGCAGCCGAAGGACTAGCGGGGGGCAGGTTAGCACCGGGGAGCTGTTTTTT CASSRRTSGGQVSTGELFF
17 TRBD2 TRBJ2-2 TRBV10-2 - TGCGCCAGCACCCCGGTGGCTAGCGGGAGTAGCACCGGGGAGCTGTTTTTT CASTPVASGSSTGELFF
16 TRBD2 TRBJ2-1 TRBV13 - TGTGCCAGCAGCCATAGACTAGCGGGGCTCTACAATGAGCAGTTCTTC CASSHRLAGLYNEQFF
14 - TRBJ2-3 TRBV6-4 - TGTGCCAGCAGCCCCACGTGGGGCTCAGATACGCAGTATTTT CASSPTWGSDTQYF
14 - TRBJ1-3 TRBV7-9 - TGTGCCAGCAGCTCACTCCAGCCGGGTAACACCATATATTTT CASSSLQPGNTIYF
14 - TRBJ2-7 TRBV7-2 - TGTGCCAGCAGCTTTGGGGGGTCCTCCTACGAGCAGTACTTC CASSFGGSSYEQYF
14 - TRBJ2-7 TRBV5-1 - TGCGCCAGCAGCTCTGAGGGCGAGTTTTCCGAGCAGTACTTC CASSSEGEFSEQYF
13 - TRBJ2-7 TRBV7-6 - TGTGCCAGCAGCTTAGGACAGCTGGGCGAGCAGTACTTC CASSLGQLGEQYF
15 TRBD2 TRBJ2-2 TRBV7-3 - TGTGCCAGCAGCTCGACTAGCACAAAAACCGGGGAGCTGTTTTTT CASSSTSTKTGELFF
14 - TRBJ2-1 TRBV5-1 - TGCGCCAGCAGCCTGGAGAGCTCCTACAATGAGCAGTTCTTC CASSLESSYNEQFF
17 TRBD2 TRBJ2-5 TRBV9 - TGTGCCAGCAGCGTATATAGCGGGGGACTCCAGGGAGAGACCCAGTACTTC CASSVYSGGLQGETQYF
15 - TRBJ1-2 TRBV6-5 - TGTGCCAGCAGCTCCCACGGACCCCGGGACAATGGCTACACCTTC CASSSHGPRDNGYTF
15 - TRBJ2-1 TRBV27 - TGTGCCAGCAGTTTAGCGGGCATCGATCGCAATGAGCAGTTCTTC CASSLAGIDRNEQFF
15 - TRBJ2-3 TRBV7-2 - TGTGCCAGCAGCTTAGAAGACAGGCCCTCGGATACGCAGTATTTT CASSLEDRPSDTQYF
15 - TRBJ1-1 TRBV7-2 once TGTGCCAGCAGCTTATACCCAGGGCTAAACACTGAAGCTTTCTTT CASSLYPGLNTEAFF
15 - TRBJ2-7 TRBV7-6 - TGTGCCAGCAGCCCGGGGGACTCGAGCTCCTACGAGCAGTACTTC CASSPGDSSSYEQYF
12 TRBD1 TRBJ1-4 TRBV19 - TGTGCCAGTCAGGGGGATTACGAAAAACTGTTTTTT CASQGDYEKLFF
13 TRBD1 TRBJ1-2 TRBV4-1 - TGCGCCAGCAGCCAAGAGCCAGGGGGTGGCTACACCTTC CASSQEPGGGYTF
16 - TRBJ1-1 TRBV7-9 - TGTGCCAGCAGCCCCCCGTGGGGGGGGATGAACACTGAAGCTTTCTTT CASSPPWGGMNTEAFF
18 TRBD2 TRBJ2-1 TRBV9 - TGTGCCAGCACCGTGGGCGGGGGGGACGTATCGAGGTACAATGAGCAGTTCTTC CASTVGGGDVSRYNEQFF
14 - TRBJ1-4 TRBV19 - TGTGCCAGTAGTTGGGACACCACTAATGAAAAACTGTTTTTT CASSWDTTNEKLFF
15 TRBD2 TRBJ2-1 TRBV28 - TGTGCCAGCAGTTTGGGGACTAGTAGGTACAATGAGCAGTTCTTC CASSLGTSRYNEQFF
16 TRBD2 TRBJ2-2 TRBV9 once TGTGCCAGCAGCCCCCAGCCGGGGGGTAAAACCGGGGAGCTGTTTTTT CASSPQPGGKTGELFF
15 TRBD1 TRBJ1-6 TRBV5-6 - TGTGCCAGCAGCTTCGGACAGGGGTTGGGGCCACCCCTCCACTTT CASSFGQGLGPPLHF
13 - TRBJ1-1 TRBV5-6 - TGTGCCAGCGGCCCGGGGGGAGGCACTGAAGCTTTCTTT CASGPGGGTEAFF
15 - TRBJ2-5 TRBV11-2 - TGTGCCAGCAGACCTACAGGGTCCGGTCTAGGGACCCAGTACTTC CASRPTGSGLGTQYF
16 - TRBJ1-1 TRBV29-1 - TGCAGCGTTGAAGTACCCAGGACAGCCCGGGCCACTGAAGCTTTCTTT CSVEVPRTARATEAFF
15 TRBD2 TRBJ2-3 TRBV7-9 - TGTGCCAGCAGCCTGACTAGCGGGGGCGCAGATACGCAGTATTTT CASSLTSGGADTQYF
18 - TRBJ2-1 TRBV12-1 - TGTGCCAGCAGCTATATAGCGGGGTTCGACTTAAACCCCAATGAGCAGTTCTTC CASSYIAGFDLNPNEQFF
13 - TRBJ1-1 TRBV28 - TGTGCCAGCAGTTTACAGGGTGACACTGAAGCTTTCTTT CASSLQGDTEAFF
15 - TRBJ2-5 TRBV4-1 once TGCGCCAGCAGCCAATTTGATACGGTCGTGGAGACCCAGTACTTC CASSQFDTVVETQYF
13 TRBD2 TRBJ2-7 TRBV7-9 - TGTGCCAGCGGGCTGGGAGCGGGAGAGGTGCAGTACTTC CASGLGAGEVQYF
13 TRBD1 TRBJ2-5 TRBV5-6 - TGTGCCAGCAGCCGTACAGGGGGGGAGACCCAGTACTTC CASSRTGGETQYF
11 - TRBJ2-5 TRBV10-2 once TGCGCCAGCGGACAGCAAGAGACCCAGTACTTC CASGQQETQYF
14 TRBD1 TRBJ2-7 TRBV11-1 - TGTGCCAGCAGCTATACCAGGGGGCTGTACGAGCAGTACTTC CASSYTRGLYEQYF
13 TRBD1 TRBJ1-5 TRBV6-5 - TGTGCCAGCAGCGGGACAGGGTATCAGCCCCAGCATTTT CASSGTGYQPQHF
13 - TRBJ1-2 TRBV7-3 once TGTGCCAGCAGCGCGGACATGAACTATGGCTACACCTTC CASSADMNYGYTF
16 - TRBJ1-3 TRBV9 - TGTGCCAGCAGCGTAAGACGGGGAGGTAGTGGAAACACCATATATTTT CASSVRRGGSGNTIYF
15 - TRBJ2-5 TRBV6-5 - TGTGCCAGCACTTACGGCCTGGGCTTTCAAGAGACCCAGTACTTC CASTYGLGFQETQYF
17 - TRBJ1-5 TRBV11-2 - TGTGCCAGCAGCCCAATGTCGATCCCCGGGGGCAATCAGCCCCAGCATTTT CASSPMSIPGGNQPQHF
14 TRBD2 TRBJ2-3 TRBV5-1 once TGCGCCAGCGAAACTAGCGGGTTCACAGATACGCAGTATTTT CASETSGFTDTQYF